The present TCR beta chain was sequenced within a study of monozygotic twins with inflammatory bowel disease (dated by TCRdb to the late 2010s). Looking at the study overall: In total, roughly 30 monozygotic twin pairs made up the full study: 19 Danish pairs, all IBD-discordant, plus nine German pairs, of which four were IBD-concordant and five were IBD-discordant. Disease-associated traits were sought mainly through comparisons between IBD patients and their genetically identical healthy co-twins within discordant pairs. Each individual had, on average, about 151 000 unique TCRalpha sequences and 181 000 unique TCRbeta sequences available for analysis.

For this clonotype: The target of this receptor is not known.

Libraries were constructed by 5' RACE. Preparation of each TCR library used approximately 3,700 ng of total RNA. cDNA was synthesized with SMARTScribe reverse transcriptase in eight separate reactions per sample. During cDNA synthesis, template switching introduced unique molecular identifiers that contained a 6-nucleotide sample barcode. TCRalpha and TCRbeta cDNA was amplified in two nested PCRs of around 15 and 10 cycles, and bead purification was carried out after each PCR. Before amplification, the cDNA was treated with uracil DNA-glycosylase and purified using the QIAquick PCR purification kit. The second PCR added Illumina TruSeq-compatible adapters along with sample-specific barcodes. TapeStation and Qubit were used to check library quality and concentration, and 5 to 6.5 ng of each library went into the pool. Pooled libraries were sequenced on an Illumina HiSeq2500 single-index Rapid Run with 2 x 100 bp reads and custom sequencing primers. From the authors' description of their analysis: MiGEC version 1.2.6 was used for UMI-based consensus assembly to correct PCR and sequencing errors. V(D)J alignment, clonotype assembly and CDR3 extraction were performed with MiXCR version 2.1.1. Gene usage, clonotype sharing and MAIT/NKT TCR abundance were normalised by analysing the top 1000, 10 000 and 20 000 clonotypes per sample. After downsampling to 27 000 UMIs, diversity was calculated as the inverse Simpson index using the vegan R package. Statistical testing used paired Mann-Whitney U tests on the discordant twin pairs and applied Benjamini-Hochberg correction for multiple testing. Reprocessed by TCRdb, the reads give a single entry per CDR3 protein sequence, without DNA. The authors' filters were not applied to this entry. In this sample's table one finds about 160,000 distinct CDR3 sequences. The ten largest clonotypes hold 2.4% of the sample.

From each donor, a roughly 2.6 ml peripheral blood sample was collected into PAXgene tubes and stored at -80 degrees C. Without T cell sorting, total RNA was isolated from whole blood using the PAXgene blood miRNA kit on an automated QIAcube. Peripheral blood from monozygotic twin pairs, either concordant or discordant for inflammatory bowel disease, underwent deep TCRalpha and TCRbeta repertoire profiling that used unique molecular barcoding. Smoking habits were recorded for all twin pairs, and individuals were classified as current, former or never smokers. Points the paper makes about the study in general: Repertoire similarity did not differ between concordant and discordant twins, possibly due to limited statistical power. The analysis was unable to tell apart different T cell subtypes. A decrease in TCRbeta repertoire diversity, as measured by inverse Simpson index, was observed in IBD patients compared with their healthy co-twins. Because patients received different immunosuppressive treatments, the repertoires may have picked up extra background noise and variability between individuals. Fewer clonotypes were shared with other individuals by IBD patients than by healthy twins, most markedly in patients showing signs of disease activity. No single strong signal or clonotype linked to IBD turned up in the results, so the idea that one exists was not supported.

The CDR3 spans 15 residues, from the cysteine through the phenylalanine. Only the protein is on record. The germline V gene supplies CDR1 SGDLS and CDR2 YYNGEE. The rearranged chain carries TRBV9 and TRBJ2-3; TCRdb's assignment of TRBD1 cannot be checked, as there is no DNA. The TCR was taken from a human donor with ulcerative colitis or Crohn's disease, or a healthy co-twin of an affected twin (not recorded which). The sample consisted of blood. The CDR3 sequence is CASSALGYSTDTQYF.